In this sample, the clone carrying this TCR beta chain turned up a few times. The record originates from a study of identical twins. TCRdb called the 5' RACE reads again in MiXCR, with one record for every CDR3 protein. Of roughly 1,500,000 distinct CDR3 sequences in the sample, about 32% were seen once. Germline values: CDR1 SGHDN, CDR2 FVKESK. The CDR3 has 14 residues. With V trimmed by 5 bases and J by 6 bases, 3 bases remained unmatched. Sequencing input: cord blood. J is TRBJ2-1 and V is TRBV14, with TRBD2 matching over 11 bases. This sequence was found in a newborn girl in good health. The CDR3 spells CASSRLAGRNEQFF. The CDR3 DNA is TGTGCCAGCAGCAGACTAGCGGGGCGCAATGAGCAGTTCTTC.